The source of this T cell receptor beta chain is a study of T cell changes during pregnancy in multiple sclerosis. The assay was immunoSEQ multiplex PCR, and TCRdb's table has in-frame clones only and misses some. The sample comprises some 28,000 clones, roughly 89% of which are singletons, and approximately 8.4% rests with the top ten. This receptor was identified in a female donor with multiple sclerosis, enrolled in a pregnancy study. Sequencing was performed on CD8+ T cells from peripheral blood mononuclear cells, taken before pregnancy.

CDR3 sequence reads: CASSLALAGGDQPQHF. The CDR3 nucleotides are TGTGCCAGCAGCTTAGCGCTGGCAGGGGGCGATCAGCCCCAGCATTTT. This sequence joins TRBV7-9 and TRBJ1-5; 8 nucleotides agree with TRBD1. V dropped 0 bases and J dropped 5; count of bases not matched to a gene: 6. This CDR3 contains 16 residues. Germline loops: CDR1 SEHNR, CDR2 FQNEAQ (reference sequence).